Presented here are 24 T cell receptor beta chains from one specimen sequenced in a study of CXCR3-negative and CXCR3-positive naive CD8 T cells (dated 2019 in TCRdb). Results the study describes overall, beyond this receptor: Compared with CXCR3-negative naive cells, CXCR3-positive naive cells had TRB CDR3s with higher hydrophobicity (lower Kidera factor 4), lower energy, and higher strength and volume indices.

Their cognate antigens are unknown. Sequencer: NextSeq 550. The Human TCR Profiling Kit (MiLaboratory) was used to make UMI-labeled 5' RACE TRB cDNA libraries. The reads were reprocessed in TCRdb, with one entry per CDR3 protein sequence and no accompanying DNA. The sample has under 70,000 distinct CDR3 sequences on record. Jointly, the top ten make up around 4.8% of the sample. The sample comprised naive CXCR3+ CD8+ T cells from blood. The label giving this sample's cell subset or site can be read as: CD45RO-CCR7+CD27+CD95- naive CD8+ T cells expressing CXCR3 (TNR3+). The receptors stem from a human donor in good health. Some clones in this sample may be carry-over from other donors' samples.

V gene TRBV12-3 or TRBV12-4 combines with J gene TRBJ2-5. This CDR3 spans 14 amino acids. The CDR3 loop reads CASSPLVGKETQYF.

The J gene is TRBJ2-6, the V gene TRBV7-2. The germline V gene has CDR1 SGHTA and CDR2 FQGNSA. The CDR3 consists of 15 residues. Here the CDR3 reads CASEARGSGANVLTF. The whole variable domain, filled in from reference TRBV7-2 and TRBJ2-6, reads GAGVSQSPSNKVTEKGKDVELRCDPISGHTALYWYRQSLGQGLEFLIYFQGNSAPDKSGLPSDRFSAERTGGSVSTLTIQRTQQEDSAVYLCASEARGSGANVLTFGAGSRLTVL.

The chain couples TRBV7-9 to TRBJ2-3; without DNA, the TCRdb call of TRBD1 cannot be checked. Germline loops: CDR1 SEHNR, CDR2 FQNEAQ (reference sequence). CDR3 length: 13 amino acids. The CDR3 region is CASSPDRSDTQYF.

The gene calls are TRBV7-3 and TRBJ1-1; the TCRdb D gene call, TRBD1, has no DNA to confirm it. This CDR3 is built from 15 residues. Germline V gives CDR1 SGHTA, CDR2 FQGTGA. This CDR3 is CASSSEGTVRTEAFF. The full variable domain, with the rest looked up from reference TRBV7-3 and TRBJ1-1, is GAGVSQTPSNKVTEKGKYVELRCDPISGHTALYWYRQSLGQGPEFLIYFQGTGAADDSGLPNDRFFAVRPEGSVSTLKIQRTERGDSAVYLCASSSEGTVRTEAFFGQGTRLTVV.

Here the CDR3 reads CASSLLQGPQHF. This chain connects TRBV12-3 or TRBV12-4 to TRBJ1-5; TCRdb picks TRBD1, but there is no DNA to check that call. This CDR3 spans 12 amino acids.

The genes are TRBV6-6 and TRBJ1-1; TCRdb lists TRBD1, though no DNA is available to test this call. Germline assignment: CDR1 MNHNY and CDR2 SVGAGI (reference sequence). This CDR3 is 19 amino acids long. The CDR3 sequence: CASTKKMPVGTILNTEAFF.

Here the CDR3 reads CASSQGGTYEQYF. The chain links TRBV7-9 to TRBJ2-7. Germline lookup yields CDR1 SEHNR and CDR2 FQNEAQ (reference sequence). The CDR3 has 13 residues.

This sequence joins TRBV7-9 and TRBJ1-2; the TCRdb call, TRBD1, lacks DNA for checking. The CDR3 runs to 15 residues. CDR1 SEHNR and CDR2 FQNEAQ come from the germline V gene (reference sequence). The CDR3 protein is CASSLPGQGPYGYTF.

This chain uses TRBV2 with TRBJ1-1; TCRdb's assignment of TRBD1 cannot be checked, as there is no DNA. There are 15 residues in the CDR3. Per the germline V gene, CDR1 is SNHLY and CDR2 is FYNNEI. The CDR3 here is CASSTAQGAGTEAFF.

This chain joins TRBV4-3 and TRBJ2-1; absent DNA, TCRdb's TRBD2 call cannot be checked. Germline CDR1 LGHNA, CDR2 YSLEER. The CDR3 is 15 amino acids. CDR3 loop: CASSRGGGGGDEQFF.

The chain has TRBV11-2 and TRBJ1-1; TCRdb designates TRBD1, a call that cannot be tested without DNA. The CDR3 extends over 15 amino acids. CDR1 is SGHAT, CDR2 FQNNGV, per germline. The CDR3 loop is CASSSGQGSITEAFF.

The chain is built from TRBV12-3 or TRBV12-4 and TRBJ2-1; TCRdb names TRBD2, which stays unverified in the absence of DNA. The CDR3 is made up of 18 amino acids. CDR3 region: CASSFAGRERLSYNEQFF.

V gene TRBV20-1 combines with J gene TRBJ2-1; the D call of TRBD2 rests on TCRdb alone, since no DNA is present to check it. Germline CDR1 is DFQATT and CDR2 is SNEGSKA (reference sequence). This CDR3 region has 14 residues. The chain's CDR3 is CSATGGADYNEQFF.

J is TRBJ2-1 and V is TRBV9; the TCRdb call, TRBD1, lacks DNA for checking. The CDR3 consists of 15 residues. CDR1 and CDR2 from the germline V gene are SGDLS and YYNGEE. CDR3 protein: CASSAGGPSYNEQFF.

J is TRBJ1-2 and V is TRBV6-5; TCRdb's D gene call, TRBD1, goes unchecked for lack of DNA. CDR1 and CDR2 (germline): MNHEY, SVGAGI. CDR3 length: 14 residues. CDR3 protein: CASSLDRENYGYTF.

The rearrangement joins TRBV7-9 to TRBJ2-2. Germline V gene sequence: CDR1 SEHNR, CDR2 FQNEAQ (reference sequence). The CDR3 is 14 amino acids. The CDR3 is CASAGFDSTGELFF.

CDR3 region: CASSLGVGLNSYEQYF. The J gene is TRBJ2-7, the V gene TRBV7-2; with no DNA, the TCRdb D assignment of TRBD2 cannot be verified. CDR1 and CDR2 from the germline V gene are SGHTA and FQGNSA. CDR3 length: 16 amino acids.

This chain links TRBV3-1 with TRBJ2-1; TCRdb's D call of TRBD1 is untestable without DNA. CDR1 is LGHDT and CDR2 is YNNKEL in the germline V gene (reference sequence). There are 17 residues in the CDR3. CDR3 loop: CASSQEVDKLSYNEQFF.

The J gene is TRBJ2-7, the V gene TRBV20-1. Germline values: CDR1 DFQATT, CDR2 SNEGSKA (reference sequence). The CDR3 sequence is 15 residues long. This chain's CDR3 is CSASNFGDASYEQYF.

The chain joins TRBV5-1 to TRBJ2-2. This CDR3 is built from 13 residues. Looked up from germline, CDR1 is SGHRS and CDR2 is YFSETQ. The CDR3 protein is CASSFMSTGELFF.

This sequence joins TRBV29-1 and TRBJ2-7. Germline lookup yields CDR1 SQVTM and CDR2 ANQGSEA. This CDR3 has 13 amino acids. CDR3 amino acids: CSVDSGKAYEQYF.

The rearrangement links TRBV29-1 to TRBJ1-5; TCRdb selects TRBD1, and the lack of DNA leaves this call unchecked. Germline CDR1 reads SQVTM; CDR2 reads ANQGSEA. The CDR3 is 13 residues long. Here the CDR3 reads CSVGGTGDQPQHF.

The rearrangement uses TRBV29-1 and TRBJ1-5. Germline V gives CDR1 SQVTM, CDR2 ANQGSEA. CDR3 length: 14 amino acids. This CDR3 is CSVESWASNQPQHF. The full variable domain, in which reference TRBV29-1 and TRBJ1-5 provide the parts outside the CDR3, is SAVISQKPSRDICQRGTSLTIQCQVDSQVTMMFWYRQQPGQSLTLIATANQGSEATYESGFVIDKFPISRPNLTFSTLTVSNMSPEDSSIYLCSVESWASNQPQHFGDGTRLSIL.

The gene calls are TRBV20-1 and TRBJ2-7. Germline loops: CDR1 DFQATT, CDR2 SNEGSKA (reference sequence). The CDR3 spans 13 residues. The CDR3 loop is CSAGDRGSYEQYF.